The entry that follows covers one T cell receptor beta chain sequence. The target of this receptor is not known. Base qualities were left out, and no much larger clone turns up one base away. The ViraFEST assay stimulated PBMC with viral peptide pools and then used TCR sequencing to identify antigen-specific CD4+ T cell clonotypes by expansion. After less than eleven days of culture, CD4+ T cells were isolated with the EasySep CD4+ T cell isolation kit. Each participant received two doses of an mRNA SARS-CoV-2 vaccine, either BNT162b2 or mRNA-1273. Healthy vaccine recipients had no prior SARS-CoV-2 infection, confirmed by negative nucleocapsid antibodies before and after vaccination. Each well held two million PBMC cultured in IMDM containing about 5.5% human AB serum, 8.5 to 10 IU/ml IL-2 and gentamicin, along with roughly 10 ug/ml peptides. Half of the culture medium was replaced with fresh IL-2-containing medium on days 3 and 7. Unless noted otherwise, every peptide stimulation condition was grown in triplicate wells. Using Ficoll-Paque Plus gradient centrifugation, PBMC were separated from whole blood and then either used fresh or cryopreserved at -140C. The overlapping peptide pools covered the spike proteins of SARS-CoV-2 and of the common cold coronaviruses HCoV-NL63, HCoV-OC43 and HCoV-229E. The QIAamp micro DNA kit was used to extract genomic DNA from the cultured CD4+ T cells.

The data stem from a study of vaccination effects on CD4 cells after COVID-19 (dated 2022 in TCRdb). General notes on the study: Across the study, the median time from the second dose to post-vaccine sampling was 72 days (range 14 to 241). SARS-CoV-2 spike-specific CD4+ TCR repertoires were compared before and after mRNA vaccination in COVID-19 convalescent patients and in infection-naive vaccine recipients. The full study included roughly 10 COVID-19 convalescent patients and several SARS-CoV-2-naive healthy vaccine recipients. In the study, cultures from other donors were sequenced using the Oncomine TCR Beta short-read assay on an Illumina iSeq 100.

CDR1 and CDR2, looked up from the germline V gene, are SGHDT and YYEEEE. There are 18 amino acids in the CDR3, from cysteine to phenylalanine inclusive. Only the CDR3 portion is preserved as DNA: 54 bases, with reading frame beginning at the first base. Deletion took 0 bases off V and 5 bases off J, with a span of 18 bases between the germline ends. Broader findings and caveats from the paper: At late post-vaccination timepoints, both infection-induced and vaccine-induced clones showed marked clonal contraction, consistent with waning T cell responses. The study was limited by a small number of convalescent patients, and early post-infection timepoints were lacking. In healthy vaccine recipients, vaccine-induced clones were almost all SARS-CoV-2 mono-reactive, with only 1 of 255 cross-reactive with common cold coronaviruses.

Library preparation used the immunoSEQ multiplex PCR assay. TCR beta CDR3 sequencing was performed on DNA from the cultured, isolated CD4+ T cells. Per the original workflow: Non-productive TCR sequences were removed, reads were trimmed to the CDR3 region, and CDR3s of at least 7 amino acids were retained. Antigen-specific clonotypes were identified using the MANAFEST web app by comparison of expansion in peptide wells against reference cultures. To count as positive, a clone had to show expansion at FDR<0.05 compared with the reference and with all other wells, an odds ratio above 5, and a frequency above 0.1% in two replicate wells. A clonotype was called cross-reactive if it was significantly expanded both in SARS-CoV-2 spike wells and in at least one common cold coronavirus spike condition. Using the stringdist R package, CDR3 similarity was measured by Levenshtein distance, and unrooted trees were constructed with ape in R 3.6.1. Imported from immuneACCESS, the table was reduced by TCRdb to in-frame sequences with V and J called. These copies leave out some clones; in studies compared against another copy, an unresolved V gene accounts for under half, and the cause of the remainder is not known. From that table come the V and J calls and clone size; the DNA was used to work out D and trimming. This sample gives around 20,000 clones in total; less than 85% of them show up just once. The ten most abundant clones make up 9.1% of the sample.

The rearrangement joined TRBV5-6 to TRBJ2-6; D gene: possibly TRBD1, on 6 matching bases. The source of this sequence is a human donor who received a COVID-19 vaccine. This specimen consisted of CD4+ T cells from PBMCs cultured with HCoV-229E spike peptides, obtained after COVID-19 vaccination. The intended sense of this specimen's cell subset or site label: HCoV-229E spike overlapping peptide pool stimulation. The CDR3 loop reads CASSLVGAGDYRANVLTF. The sequenced DNA: TGTGCCAGCAGCTTGGTGGGGGCCGGGGATTACCGGGCCAACGTCCTGACTTTC.